A single sample is the source of the 16 T cell receptor beta chains below, sequenced in a study of blood T cell repertoires in COVID-19. Clones were sequenced by immunoSEQ multiplex PCR, and TCRdb holds only the in-frame ones, with some missing. The sample consists of over 30,000 clones, 65% to 85% of them appearing once. Material for sequencing was peripheral blood. The receptors originated from a man older than 75 with active or convalescent COVID-19.

This clone was found once. The chain joins TRBV6-2 or TRBV6-3 to TRBJ2-7, with TRBD2 identical over 13 bases. The CDR3 spans 16 residues. Unmatched junction bases numbered 5, after V lost 6 bases and J lost 0 bases. Germline V gene data show CDR1 as MNHEY and CDR2 as SVGEGT. In nucleotides, the CDR3 is TGTGCCAGCAGCCGGTGGACTAGCGGGAGCTCCTACGAGCAGTACTTC. It codes for CASSRWTSGSSYEQYF.

In its sample, this clone was seen once. CDR3 DNA: TGTGCCAGCAGTGAGTTCCTCACCGGGGAGCTGTTTTTT. Its translation is CASSEFLTGELFF. The gene calls are TRBV25-1 and TRBJ2-2; D uncertain. V lost 3 bases, J lost 4 bases, and 6 bases lay in between. Germline V gene data show CDR1 as MGHDK and CDR2 as SYGVNS. The CDR3 has 13 amino acids.

The chain carries TRBV19 and TRBJ2-2; maybe TRBD2 (5 bases). Trimming took 4 bases from V and 2 from J, leaving 8 bases between them. The CDR3 sequence is 14 residues long. Germline V gene data show CDR1 as LNHDA and CDR2 as SQIVND (reference sequence). The CDR3: CASSRRSNTGELFF. The CDR3 nucleotides are TGTGCCAGTAGTAGGAGGAGTAACACCGGGGAGCTGTTTTTT.

This chain links TRBV19 with TRBJ1-1, with TRBD1 identical over 11 bases. The CDR3 has 17 residues. Per the germline V gene, CDR1 is LNHDA and CDR2 is SQIVND (reference sequence). V was pared by 6 bases and J by 0 bases, with 9 bases of the junction left unmatched. CDR3 bases: TGTGCCAGTAGCCCGGACAGGGGGCCAACCATGAACACTGAAGCTTTCTTT. Its translation is CASSPDRGPTMNTEAFF.

The chain uses TRBV7-2 and TRBJ1-2; tentatively, D is TRBD1 (6 bases). The germline V gene has CDR1 SGHTA and CDR2 FQGNSA. Trimming stripped 2 bases from V and 4 bases from J, with 11 bases between. CDR3 length: 14 residues. The CDR3 DNA sequence: TGTGCCAGCAGCTTACAGGGGCGGAGCTATGGCTACACCTTC. Its translation: CASSLQGRSYGYTF.

In this sample, this clone turned up once. V usage is TRBV6-5 and J usage is TRBJ1-2; possibly TRBD1 for D (6 bases). Trimming removed 6 bases from V and 6 bases from J, with 11 bases in between. The CDR3 is made up of 12 amino acids. Per the germline V gene, CDR1 is MNHEY and CDR2 is SVGAGI. CDR3 region: CASSHGGHGYTF. As DNA, the CDR3 is TGTGCCAGCAGCCATGGGGGCCATGGCTACACCTTC.

The chain uses TRBV12-3 or TRBV12-4 and TRBJ1-5; the D is unclear. There are 13 residues in the CDR3. The germline V and J ends were trimmed by 3 bases and 4 bases, with 7 bases remaining between them. The CDR3 is CASSLTRNQPQHF. The CDR3 DNA is TGTGCCAGCAGTTTGACGCGGAATCAGCCCCAGCATTTT.

The V and J genes are TRBV18 and TRBJ1-1; 7 nucleotides align to TRBD1. The ends lost 4 bases at V and 1 base at J; junction bases unmatched: 3. The CDR3 covers 14 residues. Germline-derived CDR1 and CDR2 are KGHSH and LQKENI. CDR3 in DNA: TGTGCCAGCTCACTGGGACAGACGAACACTGAAGCTTTCTTT. Amino acids: CASSLGQTNTEAFF.

The CDR3 bases are TGTGCCGGCGGGACTAGCGGCTCCTACGAGCAGTACTTC. Translation: CAGGTSGSYEQYF. The chain carries TRBV11-2 and TRBJ2-7; 11 bases map to TRBD2. Per the germline V gene, CDR1 is SGHAT and CDR2 is FQNNGV. With 11 bases clipped from V and 0 bases from J, the junction kept 3 bases outside the gene matches. The CDR3 contains 13 residues.

The chain is built from TRBV6-1 and TRBJ1-6, with D perhaps TRBD1 (5 bases). The V end lost 3 bases, the J end lost 3 bases, and 9 bases lay between the germline ends. The CDR3 loop spans 15 amino acids. The germline V gene encodes CDR1 MNHNS and CDR2 SASEGT. This chain's CDR3 is CASSDPRGYNSPLHF. For the CDR3, the DNA is TGTGCCAGCAGTGACCCAAGGGGCTATAATTCACCCCTCCACTTT.

V is TRBV21-1 and J is TRBJ2-1; the tabulated D call, TRBD1, remains unverified against the DNA. TRBV21-1 is noted as a pseudogene. The CDR3 sequence is 16 residues long. This CDR3 is CASSSRPGTVRNEQFF. The CDR3 DNA reads as TGTGCCAGCAGCTCTAGACCCGGGACAGTGCGCAATGAGCAGTTCTTC.

Points on this clone: This CDR3 is also generated by other DNA sequences in the sample. The chain employs TRBV14 and TRBJ1-1, with D unresolved. In germline, CDR1 is SGHDN, CDR2 FVKESK. CDR3 length equals 14 residues. V was pared by 1 base and J by 0 bases, with 6 bases between. The CDR3 bases are TGTGCCAGCAGCCAAGCGGGAATGAACACTGAAGCTTTCTTT. Amino acid sequence: CASSQAGMNTEAFF.

This chain uses TRBV3-1 (or the pseudogene TRBV3-2) with TRBJ2-1; 10 nucleotides agree with TRBD2. The CDR3 runs to 16 residues. The trim removed 5 bases at V and 7 bases at J, leaving 11 bases unmatched. The germline gives CDR1 LGHDT, CDR2 YNNKEL (reference sequence). CDR3 nucleotide sequence: TGTGCCAGCAGCTCCCGCGAGCGGGAGGGACGAAATGAGCAGTTCTTC. Translation: CASSSREREGRNEQFF.

Written as DNA, the CDR3 is TGTGCCAGCAGCAAAGCGCGCAGGGGGAGCAATCAGCCCCAGCATTTT. It codes for CASSKARRGSNQPQHF. The chain carries TRBV21-1 and TRBJ1-5; the D call TRBD1 from the table was never checked on the DNA. TRBV21-1 is a documented pseudogene. The CDR3 has 16 amino acids.

This clone appeared a single time. This chain links TRBV29-1 with TRBJ2-4; TRBD2 agrees at 9 bases. The CDR3 has 12 amino acids. Germline assignment: CDR1 SQVTM and CDR2 ANQGSEA. J gave up 9 bases and V 5 bases, and 5 bases lay outside the gene matches. CDR3 loop: CSVTGLASIQYF. CDR3 nucleotides: TGCAGCGTTACGGGACTAGCCTCCATTCAGTACTTC.

The chain couples TRBV15 to TRBJ1-6, with 7 bases lining up with TRBD1. Germline V gene data show CDR1 as LNHNV and CDR2 as YYDKDF (reference sequence). V shed 0 bases and J 9 bases; nucleotides not matched to a gene: 5. The CDR3 runs 15 residues. The CDR3 spells CATSRDLGGGSPLHF. The CDR3 DNA reads as TGTGCCACCAGCAGAGATTTAGGGGGCGGTTCACCCCTCCACTTT.